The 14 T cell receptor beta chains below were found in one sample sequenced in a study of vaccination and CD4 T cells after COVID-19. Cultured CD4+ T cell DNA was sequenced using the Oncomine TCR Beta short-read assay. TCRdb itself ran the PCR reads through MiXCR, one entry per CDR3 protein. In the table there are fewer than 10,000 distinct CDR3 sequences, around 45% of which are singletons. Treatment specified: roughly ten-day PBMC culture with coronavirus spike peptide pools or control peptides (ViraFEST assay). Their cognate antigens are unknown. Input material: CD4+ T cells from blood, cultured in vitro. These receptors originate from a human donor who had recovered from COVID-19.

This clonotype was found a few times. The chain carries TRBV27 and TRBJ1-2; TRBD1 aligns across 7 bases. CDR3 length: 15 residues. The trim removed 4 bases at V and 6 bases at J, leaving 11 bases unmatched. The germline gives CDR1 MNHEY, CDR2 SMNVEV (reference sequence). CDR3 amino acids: CASSSGGRGSDGYTF. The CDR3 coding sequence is TGTGCCAGCAGTTCTGGGGGCAGGGGGTCCGATGGCTACACCTTC.

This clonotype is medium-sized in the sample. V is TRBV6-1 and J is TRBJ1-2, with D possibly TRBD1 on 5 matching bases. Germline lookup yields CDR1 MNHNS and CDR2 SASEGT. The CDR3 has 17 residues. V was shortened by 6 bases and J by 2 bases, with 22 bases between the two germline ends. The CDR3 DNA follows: TGTGCCAGCAGACCGTGGGGCAGGGAGCACTTGAACTATGGCTACACCTTC. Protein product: CASRPWGREHLNYGYTF.

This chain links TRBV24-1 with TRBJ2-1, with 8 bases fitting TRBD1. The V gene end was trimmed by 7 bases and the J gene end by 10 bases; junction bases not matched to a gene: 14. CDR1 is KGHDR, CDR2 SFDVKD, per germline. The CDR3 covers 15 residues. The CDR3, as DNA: TGTGCCACCAGCCGCGGACAGGGAGGTGGTTGGGAGCAGTTCTTC. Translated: CATSRGQGGGWEQFF.

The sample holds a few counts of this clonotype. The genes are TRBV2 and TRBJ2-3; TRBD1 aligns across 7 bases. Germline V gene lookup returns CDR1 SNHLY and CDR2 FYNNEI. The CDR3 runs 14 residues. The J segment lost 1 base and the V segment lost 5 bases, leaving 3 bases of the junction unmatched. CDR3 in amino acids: CASSTGTGTDTQYF. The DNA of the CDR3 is TGTGCCAGCAGTACCGGGACAGGCACAGATACGCAGTATTTT.

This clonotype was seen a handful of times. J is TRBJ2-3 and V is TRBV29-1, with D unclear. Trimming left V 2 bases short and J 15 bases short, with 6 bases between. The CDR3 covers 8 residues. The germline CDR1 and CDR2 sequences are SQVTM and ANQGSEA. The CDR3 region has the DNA TGCAGCGTTGAATACGGATATTTT. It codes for CSVEYGYF.

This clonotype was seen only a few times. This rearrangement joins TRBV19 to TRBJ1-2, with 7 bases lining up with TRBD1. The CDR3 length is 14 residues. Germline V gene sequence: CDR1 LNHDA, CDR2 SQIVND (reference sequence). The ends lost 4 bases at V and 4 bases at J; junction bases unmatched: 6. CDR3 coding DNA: TGTGCCAGTAGTACCGGGACAGCTTTCTATGGCTACACCTTC. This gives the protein CASSTGTAFYGYTF.

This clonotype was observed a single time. The DNA for the CDR3 is TGTGCCAGTACTGGACAGACCTTGAACACTGAAGCTTTCTTT. Translated: CASTGQTLNTEAFF. The V gene is TRBV19, the J gene TRBJ1-1; weak D call: TRBD1 (6 bases). Germline loops: CDR1 LNHDA, CDR2 SQIVND (reference sequence). CDR3 length: 14 amino acids. Trimming removed 7 bases from V and 0 bases from J, with 12 bases in between.

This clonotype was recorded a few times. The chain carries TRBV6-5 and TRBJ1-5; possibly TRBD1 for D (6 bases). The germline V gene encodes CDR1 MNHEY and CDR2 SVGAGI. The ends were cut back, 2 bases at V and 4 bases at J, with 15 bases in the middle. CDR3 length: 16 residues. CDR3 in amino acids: CASSYATGGINQPQHF. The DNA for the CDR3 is TGTGCCAGCAGTTACGCGACAGGCGGAATTAATCAGCCCCAGCATTTT.

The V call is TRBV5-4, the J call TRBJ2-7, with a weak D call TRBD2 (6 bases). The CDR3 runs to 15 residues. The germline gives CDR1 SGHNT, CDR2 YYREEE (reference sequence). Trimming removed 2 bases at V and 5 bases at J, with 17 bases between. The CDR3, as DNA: TGTGCCAGCAGCTTACCGAGTAATGGGGGGAACGAGCAGTACTTC. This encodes CASSLPSNGGNEQYF.

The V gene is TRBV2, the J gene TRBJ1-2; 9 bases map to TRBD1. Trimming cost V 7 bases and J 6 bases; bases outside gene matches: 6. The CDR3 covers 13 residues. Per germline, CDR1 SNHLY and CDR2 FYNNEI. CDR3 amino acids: CASTIQGANGYTF. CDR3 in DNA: TGTGCCAGCACCATACAGGGGGCAAATGGCTACACCTTC.

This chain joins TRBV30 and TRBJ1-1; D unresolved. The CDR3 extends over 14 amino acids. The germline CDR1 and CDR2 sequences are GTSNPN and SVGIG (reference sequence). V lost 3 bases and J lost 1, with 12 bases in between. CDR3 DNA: TGTGCCTGGAGGAAGGAATATCGGAACACTGAAGCTTTCTTT. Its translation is CAWRKEYRNTEAFF. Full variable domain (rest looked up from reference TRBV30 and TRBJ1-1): SQTIHQWPATLVQPVGSPLSLECTVEGTSNPNLYWYRQAAGRGLQLLFYSVGIGQISSEVPQNLSASRPQDRQFILSSKKLLLSDSGFYLCAWRKEYRNTEAFFGQGTRLTVV.

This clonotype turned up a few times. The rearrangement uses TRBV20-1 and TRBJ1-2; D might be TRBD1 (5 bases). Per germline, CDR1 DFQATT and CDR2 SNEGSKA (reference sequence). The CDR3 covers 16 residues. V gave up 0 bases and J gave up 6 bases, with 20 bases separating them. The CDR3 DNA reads TGCAGTGCTAGAGAGGTACTGGGGCGCGCAAAGGATGGCTACACCTTC. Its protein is CSAREVLGRAKDGYTF.

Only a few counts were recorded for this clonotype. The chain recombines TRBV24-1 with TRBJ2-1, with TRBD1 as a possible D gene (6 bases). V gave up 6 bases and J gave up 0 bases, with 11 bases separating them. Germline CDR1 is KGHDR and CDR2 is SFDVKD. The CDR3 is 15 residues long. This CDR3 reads CATSQQGSSYNEQFF. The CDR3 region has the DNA TGTGCCACCAGTCAACAGGGCAGCTCCTACAATGAGCAGTTCTTC.

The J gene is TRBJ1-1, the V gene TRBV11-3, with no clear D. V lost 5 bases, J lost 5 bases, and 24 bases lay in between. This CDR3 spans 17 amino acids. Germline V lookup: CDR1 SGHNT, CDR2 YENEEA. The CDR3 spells CASSHRVPRTTWTEAFF. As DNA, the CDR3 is TGTGCCAGCAGCCACCGCGTACCCCGAACTACGTGGACTGAAGCTTTCTTT.